The 30 T cell receptor beta chains presented below share a single source sample, sequenced in a study of blood T cells in healthy people across ages. A second PCR of roughly 7 to 11 cycles used a sample-barcoded 5' primer and a J-beta primer mix. TCRdb re-analysed the 5' RACE reads in MiXCR, keeping a single row per CDR3 protein. This sample has some 750,000 distinct CDR3 sequences, with 22% found just once. The specimen was blood. These receptors came from a man between 70 and 80 years old in good health.

This clonotype was recorded once. This chain connects TRBV25-1 to TRBJ2-1, with TRBD2 matching 7 bases. The CDR3 sequence is 19 residues long. Unmatched junction bases numbered 17, after V lost 6 bases and J lost 0 bases. CDR1 MGHDK and CDR2 SYGVNS come from the germline V gene. As DNA, the CDR3 is TGTGCCAGCAGACCTGGGAGGGAGGGTACCCGGAGCTCCTACAATGAGCAGTTCTTC. It codes for CASRPGREGTRSSYNEQFF. Variable domain in full (rest from reference TRBV25-1 and TRBJ2-1): EADIYQTPRYLVIGTGKKITLECSQTMGHDKMYWYQQDPGMELHLIHYSYGVNSTEKGDLSSESTVSRIRTEHFPLTLESARPSHTSQYLCASRPGREGTRSSYNEQFFGPGTRLTVL.

This clonotype was detected many times. This chain connects TRBV14 to TRBJ2-4; no clear D. The V end lost 5 bases, the J end lost 8 bases, and 13 bases lay between the germline ends. The V gene's germline CDR1 is SGHDN and CDR2 FVKESK. The CDR3 covers 13 residues. As DNA, the CDR3 is TGTGCCAGCAGCGGGGTCCTTAGGGACATTCAGTACTTC. Translation: CASSGVLRDIQYF.

This clonotype was counted only a few times. The rearrangement joins TRBV12-3 or TRBV12-4 to TRBJ2-3; TRBD1 aligns across 8 bases. V lost 4 bases to trimming and J lost 3 bases; unmatched junction nucleotides: 3. CDR3 length: 14 residues. The CDR3 bases are TGTGCCAGCAGTTGGACAGGGCGGACAGATACGCAGTATTTT. It encodes CASSWTGRTDTQYF.

This clonotype was seen a handful of times. The CDR3 loop is CASSQLEYEQYF. CDR3 DNA sequence: TGTGCCAGCAGCCAACTTGAATACGAGCAGTACTTC. The chain employs TRBV3-1 and TRBJ2-5, with unresolved D. TRBJ2-7 explains the end of the DNA better; the J call may be wrong. Germline V lookup: CDR1 LGHDT, CDR2 YNNKEL (reference sequence). The CDR3 sequence is 12 residues long.

The rearrangement joins TRBV6-2 or TRBV6-3 to TRBJ2-3; TRBD2 aligns across 7 bases. The CDR3 loop spans 14 amino acids. Germline-derived CDR1 and CDR2 are MNHEY and SVGEGT. V lost 5 bases to trimming and J lost 2 bases; unmatched junction nucleotides: 4. Written as DNA, the CDR3 is TGTGCCAGCAGTACTAGCGACACCACAGATACGCAGTATTTT. Amino acids: CASSTSDTTDTQYF.

The chain has TRBV12-3 or TRBV12-4 and TRBJ2-5; weak D call: TRBD1 (6 bases). Deletions cut 6 bases from V and 5 bases from J, with 16 bases between. CDR3 length: 14 amino acids. CDR3 amino acids: CASRPGHSVETQYF. CDR3 nucleotides: TGTGCCAGCAGACCGGGACACTCGGTCGAGACCCAGTACTTC.

This clonotype was seen a handful of times. V is TRBV24-1 and J is TRBJ1-4, with TRBD1 matching over 9 bases. V trimming: 4 bases; J trimming: 8 bases; junction bases outside the gene matches: 7. Germline V gene sequence: CDR1 KGHDR, CDR2 SFDVKD. CDR3 length: 15 amino acids. The chain's CDR3 is CATSDAGQGWEKLFF. The CDR3, as DNA: TGTGCCACCAGTGACGCGGGACAGGGATGGGAAAAACTGTTTTTT.

This clonotype appeared a few times. V is TRBV7-8 and J is TRBJ2-3, with D perhaps TRBD1 or TRBD2 (5 bases each). With 3 bases removed from V and 2 bases from J, the gap between germline ends came to 21 bases. This CDR3 has 18 residues. Germline values: CDR1 SGHVS, CDR2 FQNEAQ. As DNA, the CDR3 is TGTGCCAGCAGCTTTGGCCTGTCCTCCGGGACCTTCACAGATACGCAGTATTTT. Amino acids: CASSFGLSSGTFTDTQYF.

The chain joins TRBV27 to TRBJ1-2; D is unresolved. Germline CDR1 MNHEY, CDR2 SMNVEV (reference sequence). V shed 0 bases and J shed 8 bases, with 13 bases lying between them. The CDR3 is 14 residues long. The CDR3 spells CASSLSIGPWGYTF. DNA for the CDR3: TGTGCCAGCAGTTTATCGATAGGGCCCTGGGGCTACACCTTC.

This clonotype was counted a few times. The chain uses TRBV11-2 and TRBJ1-3, with TRBD1 identical over 7 bases. CDR1 and CDR2 (germline): SGHAT, FQNNGV. The CDR3 covers 16 residues. V dropped 2 bases and J dropped 4; count of bases not matched to a gene: 8. The CDR3 loop is CASSLLQGIEGNTIYF. The CDR3 DNA follows: TGTGCCAGCAGCTTACTACAGGGGATTGAGGGAAACACCATATATTTT.

This clonotype was counted only a few times. V usage is TRBV9 and J usage is TRBJ2-1; TRBD2 is a possible D gene (6 bases). From germline, CDR1 is SGDLS and CDR2 YYNGEE. Trimming cost V 1 base and J 2 bases, with 10 bases left between them. This CDR3 is built from 15 residues. Here the CDR3 reads CASSVSGSTYNEQFF. The CDR3 DNA reads TGTGCCAGCAGCGTATCCGGGAGCACCTACAATGAGCAGTTCTTC.

This chain joins TRBV7-3 and TRBJ2-1, with D tentatively TRBD1 (6 bases). The CDR3 is 15 residues long. CDR1 and CDR2 from the germline V gene are SGHTA and FQGTGA. Trimming took off 5 bases at V and 2 bases at J, with 13 bases between the two ends. CDR3 in amino acids: CASSQGFLTYNEQFF. CDR3 in DNA: TGTGCCAGCAGCCAGGGGTTTTTAACCTACAATGAGCAGTTCTTC.

This chain connects TRBV6-5 to TRBJ2-7; 8 nucleotides line up with TRBD1. V shed 6 bases, J shed 1 base, and the junction held 2 bases outside the gene matches. Germline V gene sequence: CDR1 MNHEY, CDR2 SVGAGI. The CDR3 length is 13 residues. Here the CDR3 reads CASRRTGSYEQYV. CDR3 coding DNA: TGTGCCAGCAGGAGGACAGGGTCCTACGAGCAGTACGTC.

This clonotype was observed a handful of times. The chain is built from TRBV12-3 or TRBV12-4 and TRBJ1-1; the D gene is possibly TRBD1 (6 bases). The CDR3 is 11 amino acids. Trimming cost V 6 bases and J 6 bases, with 8 bases left between them. The CDR3 loop is CASRRTAEAFF. In DNA, the CDR3 is TGTGCCAGCAGACGGACAGCTGAAGCTTTCTTT.

The count of this clonotype is one. The chain combines TRBV11-2 with TRBJ2-5; 7 positions match TRBD1. The closer fit of TRBJ2-7 to the DNA end suggests the J call may be wrong. Germline V gives CDR1 SGHAT, CDR2 FQNNGV. The CDR3 runs to 15 residues. DNA for the CDR3: TGTGCCAGCAGCTTGGACCTACAGGGGACCTACGAGCAGTACTTC. As protein: CASSLDLQGTYEQYF.

This clonotype was seen a few times. This chain links TRBV20-1 with TRBJ2-6; D is ambiguous. Germline CDR1 DFQATT, CDR2 SNEGSKA (reference sequence). CDR3 length: 14 amino acids. The V gene lost 6 bases and the J gene lost 0 bases, with 9 bases spanning the gap. The DNA for the CDR3 is TGCAGTGCGGCCGACCGCTCTGGGGCCAACGTCCTGACTTTC. It specifies CSAADRSGANVLTF.

This clonotype showed up just a few times. The genes are TRBV29-1 and TRBJ2-5; 10 positions agree with TRBD2. The CDR3 runs to 13 residues. Germline V gene data show CDR1 as SQVTM and CDR2 as ANQGSEA. With V trimmed by 2 bases and J by 8 bases, 5 bases remained unmatched. CDR3 sequence: CSVEPSGGFTQYF. CDR3 nucleotides: TGCAGCGTTGAACCTAGCGGGGGTTTTACCCAGTACTTC.

V gene TRBV7-9 combines with J gene TRBJ1-4; no definite D call. CDR1 SEHNR and CDR2 FQNEAQ come from the germline V gene (reference sequence). The CDR3 has 15 residues. Trimming stripped 5 bases from V and 7 bases from J, with 17 bases between. The chain's CDR3 is CASSALKGPGEKLFF. In DNA, the CDR3 is TGTGCCAGCAGCGCCTTAAAGGGTCCGGGTGAAAAACTGTTTTTT.

The gene calls are TRBV11-2 and TRBJ2-1; 8 positions match TRBD1. The CDR3 runs 17 residues. Germline CDR1 is SGHAT and CDR2 is FQNNGV. J was trimmed by 0 bases and V by 5 bases; bases with no gene match: 9. This CDR3 is CASSRTGLPLSYNEQFF. CDR3 nucleotide sequence: TGTGCCAGCAGCCGGACAGGGCTCCCTCTCTCCTACAATGAGCAGTTCTTC.

J is TRBJ1-3 and V is TRBV7-2, with a possible D match to TRBD1 (6 bases). This CDR3 has 16 residues. The germline gives CDR1 SGHTA, CDR2 FQGNSA. V lost 7 bases to trimming and J lost 0 bases, with 16 bases between them. In DNA form, the CDR3 reads TGTGCCAGCACCGACCAGGGGAAAAGCTCTGGAAACACCATATATTTT. Protein: CASTDQGKSSGNTIYF.

Details on this clonotype: Relative to the germline gene, one junction end is altered; a read error may explain this. V gene TRBV12-3 or TRBV12-4 combines with J gene TRBJ1-4; D is perhaps TRBD1 (6 bases). The CDR3 has 14 residues. The CDR3 loop reads CVSSSGTIYEKLFF. The CDR3 DNA reads as TGTGTCAGCAGCTCCGGGACAATATATGAAAAACTGTTTTTT.

This clonotype was observed a few times. J is TRBJ2-3 and V is TRBV28; 8 bases align to TRBD1. This CDR3 region has 14 residues. The trim removed 3 bases at V and 10 bases at J, leaving 9 bases unmatched. CDR1 is MDHEN and CDR2 is SYDVKM in the germline V gene. Written as DNA, the CDR3 is TGTGCCAGCAGTTTTGGGGGACAGGAGAATTCGCAGTATTTT. It translates to CASSFGGQENSQYF. The entire variable domain, with the rest obtained from reference TRBV28 and TRBJ2-3, is as follows: DVKVTQSSRYLVKRTGEKVFLECVQDMDHENMFWYRQDPGLGLRLIYFSYDVKMKEKGDIPEGYSVSREKKERFSLILESASTNQTSMYLCASSFGGQENSQYFGPGTRLTVL.

The chain is built from TRBV19 and TRBJ1-2, with D possibly TRBD1 on 6 matching bases. The CDR3 loop spans 16 amino acids. Trimming took 0 bases from V and 5 from J, leaving 16 bases between them. Germline CDR1 is LNHDA and CDR2 is SQIVND (reference sequence). The CDR3 reads CASSIDGGSAWYGYTF. DNA for the CDR3: TGTGCCAGTAGTATAGATGGGGGCAGCGCCTGGTATGGCTACACCTTC.

In this sample, this clonotype turned up a few times. The chain recombines TRBV29-1 with TRBJ2-2, with 10 bases lining up with TRBD2. CDR1 and CDR2 from the germline V gene are SQVTM and ANQGSEA. The CDR3 loop spans 14 amino acids. Germline trimming cut 5 bases from V and 7 bases from J; bases unmatched to any gene: 7. CDR3 loop: CSVSLAGVGGELFF. CDR3 DNA: TGCAGCGTTTCCCTAGCGGGAGTAGGCGGGGAGCTGTTTTTT.

The V and J genes are TRBV6-6 and TRBJ1-2; 8 bases line up with TRBD1. The germline CDR1 and CDR2 sequences are MNHNY and SVGAGI (reference sequence). Losses at the gene ends were 0 bases for V and 9 bases for J; bases not matched to a gene: 6. The length of the CDR3 is 14 residues. The CDR3 loop reads CASSYSADRGSYTF. The CDR3 coding sequence is TGTGCCAGCAGTTACTCGGCAGACAGGGGAAGCTACACCTTC.

This clonotype was counted at least ten times. J is TRBJ1-4 and V is TRBV20-1; 7 bases fit TRBD1. This CDR3 is built from 14 residues. CDR1 and CDR2 from the germline V gene are DFQATT and SNEGSKA (reference sequence). V was clipped by 3 bases and J by 4 bases; unmatched bases: 5. This chain's CDR3 is CSASLGTVNEKLFF. CDR3 DNA sequence: TGCAGTGCTAGCCTCGGGACAGTTAATGAAAAACTGTTTTTT.

This clonotype has only a few counts. J is TRBJ1-1 and V is TRBV20-1; the D is unclear. Germline V gives CDR1 DFQATT, CDR2 SNEGSKA (reference sequence). CDR3 size: 11 residues. The CDR3: CRSGGDSVSFF. The CDR3 DNA follows: TGCAGGAGTGGCGGGGATTCGGTGTCTTTCTTT.

This chain joins TRBV12-3 or TRBV12-4 and TRBJ2-7, with D maybe TRBD2 (5 bases). The germline V and J ends were trimmed by 0 bases and 0 bases, with 12 bases remaining between them. This CDR3 comprises 16 residues. Here the CDR3 DNA reads TGTGCCAGCAGTTTAGCTGCGGGCTTCAGCTCCTACGAGCAGTACTTC. Protein product: CASSLAAGFSSYEQYF.

The chain recombines TRBV12-3 or TRBV12-4 with TRBJ2-5; possible D gene TRBD2, 6 bases. CDR3 length: 13 residues. The CDR3 coding sequence is TGTGCAACGACTAGTGGGCGCCAAGAGACCCAGTACTTC. It yields the protein CATTSGRQETQYF.

CDR3 bases: TGTGCCAGCAGTAGCCGGGACAGGACTTACTACGAGCAGTACTTC. It specifies CASSSRDRTYYEQYF. The chain uses TRBV13 and TRBJ2-7, with 8 bases lining up with TRBD1. Per the germline V gene, CDR1 is PRHDT and CDR2 is FYEKMQ (reference sequence). CDR3 length equals 15 residues. The V segment lost 6 bases and the J segment 3 bases; nucleotides outside the gene matches: 10.